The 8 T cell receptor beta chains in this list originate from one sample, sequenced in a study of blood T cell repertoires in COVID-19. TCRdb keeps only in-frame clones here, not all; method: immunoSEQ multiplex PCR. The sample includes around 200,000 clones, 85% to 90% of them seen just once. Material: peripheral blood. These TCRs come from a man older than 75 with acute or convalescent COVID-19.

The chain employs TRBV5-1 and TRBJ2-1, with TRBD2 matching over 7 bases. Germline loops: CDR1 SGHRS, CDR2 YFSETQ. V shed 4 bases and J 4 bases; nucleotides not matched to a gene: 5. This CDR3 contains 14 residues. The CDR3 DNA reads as TGCGCCAGCAGCAAGGGAGGGCTTTACAATGAGCAGTTCTTC. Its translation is CASSKGGLYNEQFF.

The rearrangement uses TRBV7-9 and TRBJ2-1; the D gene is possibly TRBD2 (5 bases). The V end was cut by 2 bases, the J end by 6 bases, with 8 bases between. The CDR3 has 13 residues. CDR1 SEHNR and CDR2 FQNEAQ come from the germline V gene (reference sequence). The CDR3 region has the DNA TGTGCCAGCAGCTTAACAGCGGCCAATGAGCAGTTCTTC. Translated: CASSLTAANEQFF.

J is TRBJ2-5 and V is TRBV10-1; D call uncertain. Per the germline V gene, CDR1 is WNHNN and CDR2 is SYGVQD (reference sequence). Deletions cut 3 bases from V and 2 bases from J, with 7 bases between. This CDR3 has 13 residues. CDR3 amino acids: CASSDSPQETQYF. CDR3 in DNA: TGCGCCAGCAGTGACAGTCCACAAGAGACCCAGTACTTC.

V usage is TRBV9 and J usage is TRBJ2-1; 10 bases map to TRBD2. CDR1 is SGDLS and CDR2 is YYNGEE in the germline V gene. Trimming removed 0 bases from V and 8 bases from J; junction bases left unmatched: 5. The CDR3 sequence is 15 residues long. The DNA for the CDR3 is TGTGCCAGCAGCGTAGGGCTAGCGGGAGTAGATGAGCAGTTCTTC. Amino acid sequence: CASSVGLAGVDEQFF.

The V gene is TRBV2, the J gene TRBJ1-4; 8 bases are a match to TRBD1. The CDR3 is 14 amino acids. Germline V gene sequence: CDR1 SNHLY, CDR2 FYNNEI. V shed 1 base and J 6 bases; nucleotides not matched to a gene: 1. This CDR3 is CASSEGTGHEKLFF. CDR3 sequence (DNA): TGTGCCAGCAGTGAAGGGACAGGGCATGAAAAACTGTTTTTT.

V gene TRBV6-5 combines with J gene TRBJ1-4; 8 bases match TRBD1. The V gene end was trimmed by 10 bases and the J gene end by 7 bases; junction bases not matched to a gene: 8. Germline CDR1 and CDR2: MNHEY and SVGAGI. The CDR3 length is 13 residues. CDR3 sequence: CAIRTGLSEKLFF. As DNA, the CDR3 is TGTGCCATCAGGACAGGGCTAAGTGAAAAACTGTTTTTT.

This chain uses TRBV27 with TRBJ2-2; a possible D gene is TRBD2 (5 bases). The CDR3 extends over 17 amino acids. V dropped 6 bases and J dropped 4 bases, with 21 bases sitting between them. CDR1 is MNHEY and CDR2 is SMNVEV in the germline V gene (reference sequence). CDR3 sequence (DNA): TGTGCCAGCAGGCCTGGGAGTGAGCGACTTATCACCGGGGAGCTGTTTTTT. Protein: CASRPGSERLITGELFF.

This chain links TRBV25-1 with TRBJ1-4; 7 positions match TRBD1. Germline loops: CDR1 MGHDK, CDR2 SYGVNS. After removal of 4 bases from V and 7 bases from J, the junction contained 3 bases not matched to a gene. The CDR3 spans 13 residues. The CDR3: CASSAHRGEKLFF. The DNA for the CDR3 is TGTGCCAGCAGTGCCCACAGGGGTGAAAAACTGTTTTTT.